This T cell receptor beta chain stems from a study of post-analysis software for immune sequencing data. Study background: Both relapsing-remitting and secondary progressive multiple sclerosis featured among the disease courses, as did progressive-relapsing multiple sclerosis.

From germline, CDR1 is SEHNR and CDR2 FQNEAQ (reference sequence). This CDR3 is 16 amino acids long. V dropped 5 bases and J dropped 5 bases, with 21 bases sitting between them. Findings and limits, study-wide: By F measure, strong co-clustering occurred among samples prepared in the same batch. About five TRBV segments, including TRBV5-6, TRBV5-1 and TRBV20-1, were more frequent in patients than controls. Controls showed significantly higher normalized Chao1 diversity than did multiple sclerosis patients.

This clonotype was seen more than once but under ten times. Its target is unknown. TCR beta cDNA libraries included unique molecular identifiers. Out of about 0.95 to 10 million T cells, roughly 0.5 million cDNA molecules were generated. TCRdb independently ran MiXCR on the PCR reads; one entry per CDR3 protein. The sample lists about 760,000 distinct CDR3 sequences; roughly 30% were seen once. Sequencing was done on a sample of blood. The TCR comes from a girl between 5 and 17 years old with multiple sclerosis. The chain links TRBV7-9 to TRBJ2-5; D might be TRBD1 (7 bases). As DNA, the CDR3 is TGTGCCAGCAGCCCAGGACCTGACAGGGCGGGGGAGACCCAGTACTTC. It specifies CASSPGPDRAGETQYF.